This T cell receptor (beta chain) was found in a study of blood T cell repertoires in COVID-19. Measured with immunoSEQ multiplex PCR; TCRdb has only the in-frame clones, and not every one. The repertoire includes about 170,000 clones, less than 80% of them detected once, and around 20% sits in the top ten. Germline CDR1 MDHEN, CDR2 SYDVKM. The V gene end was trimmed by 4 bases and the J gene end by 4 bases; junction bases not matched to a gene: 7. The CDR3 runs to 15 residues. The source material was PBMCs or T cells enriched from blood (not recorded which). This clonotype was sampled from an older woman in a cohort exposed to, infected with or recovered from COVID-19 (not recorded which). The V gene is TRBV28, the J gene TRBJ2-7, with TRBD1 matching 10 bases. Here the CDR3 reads CASSSGQGWGYEQYF. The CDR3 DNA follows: TGTGCCAGCAGTTCGGGACAGGGGTGGGGTTACGAGCAGTACTTC.